These T cell receptor beta chains were read from a single sample in a study of cytomegalovirus exposure and HLA in healthy donors. Clones were read by immunoSEQ multiplex PCR, and TCRdb kept only the in-frame ones, dropping some. The sample shows about 130,000 clones, 65% to 80% of them seen only once. Sequencing was performed on PBMCs. The receptor set was obtained from a man aged 35 to 55 in good health and CMV-seronegative. Each CDR3 is given with its conserved first and last residue. D genes are given only for firm matches. Some rows have no size entry. The others give once, few or many, or a class for an expanded clone.

.,.,TRBV10-3,TRBJ1-2,CAISESNRAGYTF,TGTGCCATCAGTGAGTCAAACAGGGCGGGCTACACCTTC
.,.,TRBV10-1,TRBJ2-6,CAPDPPSSGANVLTF,TGCGCCCCCGACCCCCCTAGCTCTGGGGCCAACGTCCTGACTTTC
.,TRBD1,TRBV27,TRBJ2-3,CASTNRGTDTQYF,TGTGCCAGCACCAACAGGGGTACGGATACGCAGTATTTT
.,.,TRBV30,TRBJ2-1,CAWSVGTSSYNEQFF,TGTGCCTGGAGTGTGGGCACCTCCTCCTACAATGAGCAGTTCTTC
.,TRBD1,TRBV5-1,TRBJ1-1,CASSTTGGTEAFF,TGCGCCAGCAGCACGACAGGGGGCACTGAAGCTTTCTTT
.,.,TRBV11-2,TRBJ2-5,CASRRPGVGRQETQYF,TGTGCCAGCAGGCGTCCCGGGGTGGGCCGACAAGAGACCCAGTACTTC
few,TRBD1,TRBV18,TRBJ2-1,CASSPRTGIHEQFF,TGTGCCAGCTCACCAAGGACAGGGATCCATGAGCAGTTCTTC
.,TRBD1,TRBV6-5,TRBJ2-1,CASSYATGGPRDEQFF,TGTGCCAGCAGTTACGCGACAGGGGGTCCCCGAGATGAGCAGTTCTTC
.,.,TRBV7-9,TRBJ1-1,CASCYRNSNTEAFF,TGTGCCAGCTGTTACAGGAACTCTAACACTGAAGCTTTCTTT
once,.,TRBV4-1,TRBJ1-2,CASSPDRINYGYTF,TGCGCCAGCAGCCCCGACAGGATTAACTATGGCTACACCTTC
.,.,TRBV7-2,TRBJ2-3,CASSLVAGADTQYF,TGTGCCAGCAGCTTAGTTGCAGGGGCAGATACGCAGTATTTT
.,.,TRBV2,TRBJ1-2,CASRGDRSYGYTF,TGTGCCAGCCGGGGGGACCGTAGCTATGGCTACACCTTC
.,TRBD1,TRBV27,TRBJ2-1,CASSPWTGEGRNEQFF,TGTGCCAGCAGTCCCTGGACAGGGGAGGGAAGGAATGAGCAGTTCTTC
.,.,TRBV21-1,TRBJ1-4,CASSNRKAGQIKNEKLFF,TGTGCCAGCAGCAATCGAAAAGCCGGACAGATTAAAAATGAAAAACTGTTTTTT
.,TRBD1,TRBV29-1,TRBJ2-7,CSVEDQDRGYEQYF,TGCAGCGTTGAAGACCAAGACAGGGGTTACGAGCAGTACTTC
.,TRBD2,TRBV27,TRBJ2-7,CASSLGTSGNEQYF,TGTGCCAGCAGTTTAGGGACTAGCGGCAACGAGCAGTACTTC
.,.,TRBV25-1,TRBJ1-5,CASSDGGRGNQPQHF,TGTGCCAGCAGTGATGGGGGAAGGGGGAATCAGCCCCAGCATTTT
few,TRBD2,TRBV5-1,TRBJ2-3,CASSVTSGGDTQYF,TGCGCCAGCAGCGTGACTAGCGGGGGGGATACGCAGTATTTT
few,.,TRBV2,TRBJ2-2,CASSEGGGTNTGELFF,TGTGCCAGCAGTGAAGGAGGAGGGACGAACACCGGGGAGCTGTTTTTT
.,TRBD1,TRBV9,TRBJ1-1,CASSVVQGLNTEAFF,TGTGCCAGCAGCGTAGTACAGGGGCTGAACACTGAAGCTTTCTTT
.,.,TRBV27,TRBJ2-3,CASHYTRAATDTQYF,TGTGCCAGCCACTACACTAGGGCGGCCACAGATACGCAGTATTTT
.,.,TRBV11-2,TRBJ1-5,CASSRTVYSNQPQHF,TGTGCCAGCAGCAGGACAGTTTATAGCAATCAGCCCCAGCATTTT
few,.,TRBV29-1,TRBJ1-2,CSGYRDEGYGYTF,TGCAGCGGGTACAGGGACGAAGGCTATGGCTACACCTTC
.,.,TRBV6-5,TRBJ2-6,CASRQAHSGANVLTF,TGTGCCAGCCGCCAGGCCCACTCTGGGGCCAACGTCCTGACTTTC
.,.,TRBV28,TRBJ1-2,CASSDTGNGGYTF,TGTGCCAGCAGCGATACGGGGAACGGTGGCTACACCTTC
few,TRBD1,TRBV5-1,TRBJ1-5,CASSLQGGSNQPQHF,TGCGCCAGCAGCTTGCAAGGGGGCAGCAATCAGCCCCAGCATTTT
.,.,TRBV5-1,TRBJ1-2,CASSLGPGGTYGYTF,TGCGCCAGCAGCTTGGGGCCCGGGGGGACGTATGGCTACACCTTC
.,.,TRBV19,TRBJ1-2,CASSIGTASYGYTF,TGTGCCAGTAGTATAGGTACAGCTTCCTATGGCTACACCTTC
.,TRBD1,TRBV9,TRBJ2-7,CASSPWTGSPDDEQYF,TGTGCCAGCAGCCCTTGGACAGGGAGCCCCGACGACGAGCAGTACTTC
once,TRBD2,TRBV27,TRBJ2-7,CASSFKAAGASYEQYF,TGTGCCAGCAGTTTCAAAGCAGCGGGAGCCTCCTACGAGCAGTACTTC
.,.,TRBV19,TRBJ2-1,CASSIDLRDLYNEQFF,TGTGCCAGTAGTATAGATCTGCGGGATTTATACAATGAGCAGTTCTTC
.,TRBD1,TRBV30,TRBJ2-7,CAWGTGSSYEQYF,TGTGCCTGGGGGACAGGAAGCTCCTACGAGCAGTACTTC
.,.,TRBV5-6,TRBJ1-6,CASSQRTSGYNSPLHF,TGTGCCAGCAGCCAAAGAACATCAGGCTATAATTCACCCCTCCACTTT
.,TRBD1,TRBV5-4,TRBJ2-2,CASSLGWTGPTGELFF,TGTGCCAGCAGCTTGGGGTGGACAGGGCCCACCGGGGAGCTGTTTTTT
.,.,TRBV7-9,TRBJ2-3,CASTPGGDTQYF,TGTGCCAGCACCCCTGGGGGGGATACGCAGTATTTT
.,.,TRBV4-3,TRBJ1-3,CASSQRASGLARNTIYF,TGCGCCAGCAGCCAGAGGGCGTCTGGGCTCGCTAGAAACACCATATATTTT
.,.,TRBV9,TRBJ1-1,CASTGGVMNTEAFF,TGTGCCAGCACTGGAGGGGTCATGAACACTGAAGCTTTCTTT
.,.,TRBV27,TRBJ2-7,CASRRGQGANEQYF,TGTGCCAGCCGGCGGGGGCAGGGGGCTAATGAGCAGTACTTC
.,TRBD1,TRBV29-1,TRBJ2-1,CSVLQGARAFEQFF,TGCAGCGTTCTACAGGGGGCGCGAGCATTTGAGCAGTTCTTC
few,.,TRBV23-1,TRBJ2-7,CASRRQGCEQYF,TGCGCCAGCAGACGTCAGGGGTGCGAGCAGTACTTC
.,.,TRBV6-6,TRBJ2-7,CASSYRDSNYEQYF,TGTGCCAGCAGTTACAGAGACTCGAACTACGAGCAGTACTTC
.,TRBD1,TRBV29-1,TRBJ1-1,CSGRGQGKYTEAFF,TGCAGCGGTCGAGGACAGGGGAAATATACTGAAGCTTTCTTT
once,.,TRBV7-2,TRBJ2-3,CASSSRRRLTDTQYF,TGTGCCAGCAGCTCTAGGAGGCGCCTCACAGATACGCAGTATTTT
.,.,TRBV28,TRBJ1-1,CASTDMNTEAFF,TGTGCCAGCACGGACATGAACACTGAAGCTTTCTTT
.,TRBD1,TRBV13,TRBJ2-7,CASSQDRGELVYEQYF,TGTGCCAGCAGCCAAGACAGGGGGGAGTTGGTCTACGAGCAGTACTTC
.,.,TRBV2,TRBJ1-5,CASSGQINQPQHF,TGTGCCAGCAGTGGTCAGATCAATCAGCCCCAGCATTTT
few,TRBD1,TRBV27,TRBJ2-5,CASSNRQGQETQYF,TGTGCCAGCAGCAACCGACAGGGTCAAGAGACCCAGTACTTC
.,.,TRBV28,TRBJ1-6,CASSLGEGSYNSPLHF,TGTGCCAGCAGTCTAGGGGAGGGCTCCTATAATTCACCCCTCCACTTT
.,.,TRBV7-2,TRBJ2-7,CASSPPPVPGYEQYF,TGTGCCAGCAGCCCACCTCCTGTACCAGGCTACGAGCAGTACTTC